Following are 18 T cell receptor beta chains from one sample sequenced in a study of T cells in Graves' hyperthyroidism and ophthalmopathy. RNA transcripts provided the source from which TCR beta CDR3 regions were amplified. The TCR CDR3 was amplified in a first-round RT-PCR using the HTBI primer set. TCRdb fed the multiplex PCR reads into MiXCR, producing one record per CDR3 protein. This sample yields under 450,000 distinct CDR3 sequences, of which about 18% are seen a single time; more than 30% belongs to the top ten. What was sequenced was blood. These receptors were collected from a woman in her 30s with Graves' hyperthyroidism that later progressed to Graves' ophthalmopathy.

In its sample, this clonotype was seen many times. The chain carries TRBV30 and TRBJ2-7, with D unresolved. CDR3 length: 12 amino acids. CDR1 is GTSNPN and CDR2 is SVGIG in the germline V gene (reference sequence). The CDR3 DNA reads as TGTGCTTCCGACCGGGCTACCTACGAGCAGTACTTC. Amino acids: CASDRATYEQYF.

This clonotype was seen repeatedly, ten times or more. The chain combines TRBV28 with TRBJ2-1; tentatively, D is TRBD1 or TRBD2 (5 bases each). The V and J ends lost 2 bases and 3 bases respectively, with 11 bases between them. The germline gives CDR1 MDHEN, CDR2 SYDVKM. The CDR3 length is 15 residues. Here the CDR3 DNA reads TGTGCCAGCAGTTTAGAGGGGATGGACTACAATGAGCAGTTCTTC. Encoded protein: CASSLEGMDYNEQFF. Together with reference TRBV28 and TRBJ2-1, the CDR3 gives the full variable domain: DVKVTQSSRYLVKRTGEKVFLECVQDMDHENMFWYRQDPGLGLRLIYFSYDVKMKEKGDIPEGYSVSREKKERFSLILESASTNQTSMYLCASSLEGMDYNEQFFGPGTRLTVL.

DNA of the CDR3: TGTGCCAGCTCACCCAACGGACTAGCGGGAGTTTATGAGCAGTTCTTC. It yields the protein CASSPNGLAGVYEQFF. V gene TRBV18 combines with J gene TRBJ2-1; 13 bases are a match to TRBD2. The CDR3 has 16 residues. The germline V gene has CDR1 KGHSH and CDR2 LQKENI. Trimming removed 3 bases from V and 8 bases from J; junction bases left unmatched: 7. Variable domain in full (rest from reference TRBV18 and TRBJ2-1): NAGVMQNPRHLVRRRGQEARLRCSPMKGHSHVYWYRQLPEEGLKFMVYLQKENIIDESGMPKERFSAEFPKEGPSILRIQQVVRGDSAAYFCASSPNGLAGVYEQFFGPGTRLTVL.

The chain is built from TRBV4-1 and TRBJ2-2; D is perhaps TRBD2 (7 bases). CDR1 is MGHRA and CDR2 is YSYEKL in the germline V gene. The V gene lost 4 bases and the J gene lost 6 bases, with 15 bases spanning the gap. This CDR3 spans 15 amino acids. The CDR3 is CASSPRGGGAGELFF. The CDR3 DNA reads TGCGCCAGCAGCCCCCGGGGAGGGGGTGCCGGGGAGCTGTTTTTT.

The table lists this clonotype with many counts. The chain couples TRBV29-1 to TRBJ2-1, with 8 bases fitting TRBD2. Germline trimming cut 1 base from V and 7 bases from J; bases unmatched to any gene: 6. There are 14 residues in the CDR3. Germline V lookup: CDR1 SQVTM, CDR2 ANQGSEA. This chain's CDR3 is CSVEVGGAKNEQFF. The CDR3, as DNA: TGCAGCGTTGAAGTCGGGGGGGCCAAGAATGAGCAGTTCTTC.

In this sample, this clonotype turned up a few times. The chain carries TRBV4-2 and TRBJ2-1; no reliable D call. V was shortened by 3 bases and J by 2 bases, with 11 bases between the two germline ends. The CDR3 is 15 residues long. Germline V gives CDR1 LGHNA, CDR2 YNFKEQ. CDR3 amino acids: CASSQRQSAYNEQFF. CDR3 bases: TGTGCCAGCAGCCAGAGGCAGAGCGCCTACAATGAGCAGTTCTTC.

This clonotype came up many times. The CDR3 DNA sequence: TGCGCCAGCAGCTTGGAGGCAGGGGGATACAATGAGCAGTTCTTC. It codes for CASSLEAGGYNEQFF. V gene TRBV5-1 combines with J gene TRBJ2-1, with 7 bases identical to TRBD1. This CDR3 is built from 15 residues. Looked up from germline, CDR1 is SGHRS and CDR2 is YFSETQ. Trimming took 0 bases from V and 4 from J; bases not matched to a gene: 4.

This clonotype was counted ten times or more. This sequence joins TRBV20-1 and TRBJ2-7, with D perhaps matching TRBD2 (5 bases). Germline loops: CDR1 DFQATT, CDR2 SNEGSKA (reference sequence). V was shortened by 3 bases and J by 3 bases, with 9 bases between the two germline ends. CDR3 size: 12 residues. Here the CDR3 reads CSASRGYYEQYF. In DNA form, the CDR3 reads TGCAGTGCTAGCCGGGGTTACTACGAGCAGTACTTC.

This clonotype has a handful of counts. The V gene is TRBV16, the J gene TRBJ1-4; D is unclear. CDR3 length equals 16 residues. Trimming stripped 0 bases from V and 5 bases from J, with 13 bases between. CDR1 and CDR2 from the germline V gene are KGHSY and FQNENV. The CDR3 protein is CASSQSSRPRNEKLFF. The CDR3 DNA is TGTGCCAGCAGCCAATCTTCCAGACCACGGAATGAAAAACTGTTTTTT.

This clonotype was seen a few times. This rearrangement joins TRBV10-2 to TRBJ2-4; D is unclear. Trimming removed 6 bases from V and 3 bases from J, with 12 bases in between. The CDR3 has 14 residues. CDR1 and CDR2 (germline): WSHSY, SAAADI. CDR3 protein: CASRPQWGKNIQYF. CDR3 in DNA: TGCGCCAGCAGGCCCCAATGGGGCAAAAACATTCAGTACTTC.

This clonotype was detected many times. The chain recombines TRBV5-1 with TRBJ1-3; 8 nucleotides line up with TRBD1. V lost 4 bases, J lost 7 bases, and 7 bases stayed unmatched. CDR3 size: 14 residues. Germline loops: CDR1 SGHRS, CDR2 YFSETQ. In nucleotides, the CDR3 is TGCGCCAGCAGCCCGGACAGGGTCGACAACACCATATATTTT. It yields the protein CASSPDRVDNTIYF.

This clonotype was picked up one time. A much larger clone lies a single base off, so this may be a read error. Written as DNA, the CDR3 is TGCGCCAGCATCCAAGGAGGGGCCAGGTTAAACACTGAAGCTTTCTTT. This sequence encodes CASIQGGARLNTEAFF. The rearrangement joins TRBV4-1 to TRBJ1-1, with D tentatively TRBD1 (5 bases). The CDR3 contains 16 residues. Germline V gene sequence: CDR1 MGHRA, CDR2 YSYEKL.

This clonotype was detected many times. The chain recombines TRBV7-9 with TRBJ2-5; D uncertain. V dropped 1 base and J dropped 5 bases, with 11 bases sitting between them. The CDR3 runs 14 residues. Germline V gene data show CDR1 as SEHNR and CDR2 as FQNEAQ (reference sequence). The CDR3 is CASSLGPPPETQYF. CDR3 nucleotide sequence: TGTGCCAGCAGCTTAGGTCCTCCACCGGAGACCCAGTACTTC.

Many counts were recorded for this clonotype. The chain carries TRBV20-1 and TRBJ2-1; 8 bases fit TRBD1. After removal of 4 bases from V and 6 bases from J, the junction contained 14 bases not matched to a gene. This CDR3 has 16 amino acids. The germline V gene has CDR1 DFQATT and CDR2 SNEGSKA (reference sequence). This CDR3 is CSATPIGQGAFNEQFF. In DNA form, the CDR3 reads TGCAGTGCTACCCCGATCGGGCAGGGGGCATTCAATGAGCAGTTCTTC.

This clonotype appeared many times. The chain combines TRBV7-9 with TRBJ2-3, with 7 bases matching TRBD2. V trimming: 3 bases; J trimming: 7 bases; junction bases outside the gene matches: 7. Germline CDR1 and CDR2: SEHNR and FQNEAQ (reference sequence). CDR3 size: 14 residues. The CDR3 sequence is CASSFSAGDNTQYF. CDR3 in DNA: TGTGCCAGCAGCTTTTCCGCGGGAGATAATACGCAGTATTTT.

This clonotype was detected ten times or more. This sequence joins TRBV4-1 and TRBJ2-2; D may be TRBD1 (6 bases). V lost 0 bases and J lost 5, with 10 bases in between. The CDR3 sequence is 15 residues long. Per germline, CDR1 MGHRA and CDR2 YSYEKL. CDR3 DNA: TGCGCCAGCAGCCAAGATAGGGGGTTAACCGGGGAGCTGTTTTTT. Translating gives CASSQDRGLTGELFF.

This clonotype was counted at least ten times. The chain recombines TRBV20-1 with TRBJ1-1; maybe TRBD1 (5 bases). V was trimmed by 2 bases and J by 5 bases, leaving 9 bases between them. CDR1 and CDR2 from the germline V gene are DFQATT and SNEGSKA (reference sequence). CDR3 length: 12 residues. The CDR3 spells CSARQGGTEAFF. The DNA of the CDR3 is TGCAGTGCTAGACAGGGAGGGACTGAAGCTTTCTTT.

In its sample, this clonotype was seen a few times. At one of its ends the junction is not consistent with the germline gene, which may arise from a read error. The V and J genes are TRBV28 and TRBJ1-5; D gene ambiguous. The CDR3 spans 16 residues. Germline-derived CDR1 and CDR2 are MDHEN and SYDVKM. CDR3 bases: TGTGCCAGCAGCCCAAGCCTGGGATATAGCGATCAGCCCCAGCATTTT. Translation gives CASSPSLGYSDQPQHF.